Presented here are 27 T cell receptor beta chains from one specimen sequenced in a study of T-cell memory formation after mild COVID-19. TCRdb re-derived calls from the 5' RACE reads in MiXCR, one entry per CDR3 protein. The sample gives roughly 45,000 distinct CDR3 sequences, roughly a quarter of which show up once; around two fifths is in the top ten. The specimen was PBMCs or a T cell subset sorted from them (not recorded which). All receptors come from a man between 18 and 35 years old who had mild COVID-19 (a few samples of this study predate the infection). Cell type and time point are not known.

This chain links TRBV6-4 with TRBJ2-1, with TRBD2 matching over 8 bases. Germline V CDR1 and CDR2: MRHNA, SNTAGT. This CDR3 has 15 residues. J was trimmed by 3 bases and V by 3 bases; bases with no gene match: 4. Here the CDR3 reads CASSENGGVYNEQFF. The CDR3 nucleotides are TGTGCCAGCAGTGAAAACGGGGGGGTCTACAATGAGCAGTTCTTC.

The V call is TRBV7-8, the J call TRBJ2-3, with TRBD2 matching 7 bases. Germline V gene lookup returns CDR1 SGHVS and CDR2 FQNEAQ. The junction had 4 bases not matched to a gene; V was cut back by 8 bases and J by 5 bases. The CDR3 extends over 12 amino acids. This CDR3 is CASWEGVDTQYF. CDR3 coding DNA: TGTGCCAGCTGGGAGGGAGTAGATACGCAGTATTTT.

The sample holds a few counts of this clonotype. The chain combines TRBV4-1 with TRBJ2-7; 7 bases map to TRBD1. V trimming: 4 bases; J trimming: 0 bases; junction bases outside the gene matches: 3. Germline CDR1 reads MGHRA; CDR2 reads YSYEKL. The CDR3 is 14 amino acids. CDR3 amino acids: CASSLGTASYEQYF. For the CDR3, the DNA is TGCGCCAGCAGCCTCGGGACAGCCTCCTACGAGCAGTACTTC.

This clonotype is labeled medium-sized. This rearrangement joins TRBV29-1 to TRBJ1-3; D ambiguous. This CDR3 spans 13 amino acids. The V gene's germline CDR1 is SQVTM and CDR2 ANQGSEA. Trimming left V 2 bases short and J 0 bases short, with 5 bases between. The CDR3 region has the DNA TGCAGCGTTGAACCAGGCTCTGGAAACACCATATATTTT. This codes for CSVEPGSGNTIYF. Filled out from reference TRBV29-1 and TRBJ1-3, the complete variable domain reads SAVISQKPSRDICQRGTSLTIQCQVDSQVTMMFWYRQQPGQSLTLIATANQGSEATYESGFVIDKFPISRPNLTFSTLTVSNMSPEDSSIYLCSVEPGSGNTIYFGEGSWLTVV.

The sample holds many counts of this clonotype. This rearrangement joins TRBV6-4 to TRBJ2-1, with TRBD2 identical over 7 bases. V gave up 0 bases and J gave up 5 bases; unmatched junction bases: 7. The germline gives CDR1 MRHNA, CDR2 SNTAGT. There are 16 residues in the CDR3. The CDR3 DNA follows: TGTGCCAGCAGTGACTCCGCTGGCGGGGGAAACAATGAGCAGTTCTTC. The encoded protein is CASSDSAGGGNNEQFF.

There are a few counts of this clonotype. V gene TRBV12-5 combines with J gene TRBJ2-7; 9 nucleotides match TRBD2. Germline CDR1 is LGHNT and CDR2 is FRNRAP. CDR3 length: 14 residues. The trim removed 3 bases at V and 7 bases at J, leaving 7 bases unmatched. For the CDR3, the DNA is TGTGCTAGTGGTTTAGGCGGGGGGGCACAAGAGCAGTACGTC. This translates into CASGLGGGAQEQYV.

The J gene is TRBJ1-6, the V gene TRBV7-9; 7 bases line up with TRBD1. The length of the CDR3 is 15 residues. V was clipped by 3 bases and J by 8 bases; unmatched bases: 7. CDR1 is SEHNR, CDR2 FQNEAQ, per germline (reference sequence). The CDR3 region is CASSFLRDRHSPLHF. CDR3 nucleotides: TGTGCCAGCAGCTTTCTCCGGGACAGACATTCACCCCTCCACTTT.

The rearrangement links TRBV6-5 to TRBJ2-1; D may correspond to TRBD1 or TRBD2 (5 bases each). The germline V gene encodes CDR1 MNHEY and CDR2 SVGAGI. CDR3 length: 14 residues. V lost 6 bases and J lost 3, with 12 bases in between. The CDR3 DNA reads as TGTGCCAGCAGAACCGGGACCAACTACAATGAGCAGTTCTTC. Encoded protein: CASRTGTNYNEQFF.

This clonotype was counted only a few times. V usage is TRBV5-1 and J usage is TRBJ2-6, with 8 bases lining up with TRBD1. The CDR3 loop spans 14 amino acids. V shed 3 bases, J shed 6 bases, and the junction held 2 bases outside the gene matches. Germline-derived CDR1 and CDR2 are SGHRS and YFSETQ. The DNA for the CDR3 is TGCGCCAGCAGCTACAGGGGGGAGGCCAACGTCCTGACTTTC. Translation: CASSYRGEANVLTF.

The chain has TRBV2 and TRBJ1-4; D gene uncertain. Trimming left V 6 bases short and J 5 bases short, with 16 bases between. Germline CDR1 is SNHLY and CDR2 is FYNNEI. The CDR3 has 15 residues. This CDR3 is CASSDFTTGNEKLFF. The CDR3 nucleotides read TGTGCCAGCAGCGACTTTACTACGGGCAATGAAAAACTGTTTTTT.

In this sample, this clonotype turned up once. The chain links TRBV4-1 to TRBJ2-5; D is ambiguous. Trimming removed 1 base at V and 5 bases at J, with 11 bases between. CDR1 and CDR2 (germline): MGHRA, YSYEKL. The CDR3 is 14 amino acids. The CDR3 loop reads CASSQVGRRETQYF. For the CDR3, the DNA is TGCGCCAGCAGCCAAGTCGGCCGGCGGGAGACCCAGTACTTC.

The rearrangement uses TRBV5-6 and TRBJ2-7, with 8 bases that match TRBD1. Germline loops: CDR1 SGHDT, CDR2 YYEEEE. The CDR3 length is 14 residues. Germline trimming cut 4 bases from V and 3 bases from J; bases unmatched to any gene: 6. CDR3 in DNA: TGTGCCAGCAGCCAGACGGACAGGGTCTACGAGCAGTACGTC. Translating gives CASSQTDRVYEQYV.

The gene calls are TRBV19 and TRBJ1-6, with 8 nucleotides matching TRBD1. The length of the CDR3 is 13 residues. J was trimmed by 7 bases and V by 9 bases; bases with no gene match: 5. Germline V lookup: CDR1 LNHDA, CDR2 SQIVND (reference sequence). This CDR3 reads CASGQGGNSPLHF. DNA of the CDR3: TGTGCCAGCGGACAGGGCGGGAATTCACCCCTCCACTTT.

The V call is TRBV9, the J call TRBJ2-3; no firm D call. V lost 4 bases, J lost 0 bases, and 12 bases lay in between. Germline CDR1 reads SGDLS; CDR2 reads YYNGEE. This CDR3 contains 15 residues. CDR3 coding DNA: TGTGCCAGCAGCTCAAGGACCGCCAGCACAGATACGCAGTATTTT. This sequence encodes CASSSRTASTDTQYF.

This chain connects TRBV20-1 to TRBJ1-1; possibly TRBD1 for D (5 bases). CDR1 DFQATT and CDR2 SNEGSKA come from the germline V gene (reference sequence). This CDR3 region has 10 residues. The CDR3 region has the DNA TGCAGGGGGTGGGGGACTGAAGCTTTCTTT. This codes for CRGWGTEAFF.

This clonotype came up a few times. V is TRBV6-5 and J is TRBJ1-1, with 8 bases aligning to TRBD1. J gave up 1 base and V 5 bases, and 3 bases lay outside the gene matches. The CDR3 runs 14 residues. CDR1 is MNHEY, CDR2 SVGAGI, per germline. CDR3 sequence: CASSVGQGNTEAFF. The CDR3 nucleotides read TGTGCCAGCAGTGTCGGACAGGGGAACACTGAAGCTTTCTTT.

This clonotype was picked up a small number of times. This chain joins TRBV9 and TRBJ1-1; TRBD1 might be the D (6 bases). Looked up from germline, CDR1 is SGDLS and CDR2 is YYNGEE. Trimming stripped 3 bases from V and 4 bases from J, with 16 bases between. The CDR3 totals 15 residues. In DNA, the CDR3 is TGTGCCAGCAGCGAAGCAGGGGATTTCGCCACTGAAGCTTTCTTT. Translating gives CASSEAGDFATEAFF. Full variable domain (missing parts from reference TRBV9 and TRBJ1-1): DSGVTQTPKHLITATGQRVTLRCSPRSGDLSVYWYQQSLDQGLQFLIQYYNGEERAKGNILERFSAQQFPDLHSELNLSSLELGDSALYFCASSEAGDFATEAFFGQGTRLTVV.

This chain joins TRBV9 and TRBJ1-5; D is perhaps TRBD1 (5 bases). The CDR3 is made up of 15 amino acids. V lost 4 bases and J 0 bases, leaving 11 bases between the germline ends. CDR1 and CDR2 from the germline V gene are SGDLS and YYNGEE. The CDR3 DNA reads TGTGCCAGCAGCCAGGGAGCCGGTAGCAATCAGCCCCAGCATTTT. This gives the protein CASSQGAGSNQPQHF.

The rearrangement joins TRBV4-1 to TRBJ1-1, with 7 nucleotides matching TRBD1. Germline CDR1 reads MGHRA; CDR2 reads YSYEKL. This CDR3 has 14 amino acids. Unmatched junction bases numbered 6, after V lost 1 base and J lost 7 bases. The CDR3: CASSQGDSRFEAFF. CDR3 bases: TGCGCCAGCAGCCAAGGGGACAGCCGCTTTGAAGCTTTCTTT.

The rearrangement uses TRBV12-3 or TRBV12-4 and TRBJ2-1, with unresolved D. V was trimmed by 7 bases and J by 4 bases, leaving 8 bases between them. The CDR3 is 12 residues long. The CDR3 sequence is CASTLRYNEQFF. Written as DNA, the CDR3 is TGTGCCAGCACTCTCCGGTACAATGAGCAGTTCTTC.

The CDR3 DNA follows: TGTGCCAGCAGCGGTCGACAGGGGACCCCCACAGATACGCAGTATTTT. The encoded protein is CASSGRQGTPTDTQYF. This rearrangement joins TRBV7-2 to TRBJ2-3; TRBD1 matches 8 bases. CDR3 length equals 16 residues. CDR1 and CDR2 (germline): SGHTA, FQGNSA. V shed 5 bases and J 2 bases; nucleotides not matched to a gene: 9.

The rearrangement uses TRBV7-9 and TRBJ1-1, with D unclear. Germline values: CDR1 SEHNR, CDR2 FQNEAQ (reference sequence). CDR3 length: 15 amino acids. V gave up 5 bases and J gave up 5 bases, with 18 bases separating them. CDR3 sequence reads: CASSLLYTRKTEAFF. CDR3 nucleotide sequence: TGTGCCAGCAGCCTACTATACACCCGGAAAACTGAAGCTTTCTTT.

CDR3 region: CASSSGGTGFQPQHF. CDR3 bases: TGTGCCAGCAGTTCCGGGGGGACAGGGTTTCAGCCCCAGCATTTT. This chain links TRBV6-5 with TRBJ1-5, with 9 bases lining up with TRBD1. V lost 4 bases, J lost 6 bases, and 7 bases stayed unmatched. The CDR3 extends over 15 amino acids. Germline lookup yields CDR1 MNHEY and CDR2 SVGAGI.

CDR3 coding DNA: TGTGCCAGCACCTTGGGGGGTTACTCACCCCTCCACTTT. Translated: CASTLGGYSPLHF. The V and J genes are TRBV6-2 or TRBV6-3 and TRBJ1-6; D may be TRBD1 (5 bases). Germline V gives CDR1 MNHEY, CDR2 SVGEGT. The CDR3 extends over 13 amino acids. The ends were cut back, 7 bases at V and 10 bases at J, with 14 bases in the middle.

The rearrangement joins TRBV6-5 to TRBJ2-6; no clear D gene. Trimming pared 2 bases from V and 0 bases from J, leaving 5 bases between. The CDR3 runs to 15 residues. Germline CDR1 and CDR2: MNHEY and SVGAGI. CDR3 loop: CASSYGSSGANVLTF. The CDR3 DNA is TGTGCCAGCAGTTACGGGTCCTCTGGGGCCAACGTCCTGACTTTC.

The chain joins TRBV7-9 to TRBJ2-7, with TRBD2 as a possible D gene (6 bases). Trimming shortened V by 3 bases and J by 2 bases, and 8 bases separated the two germline ends. The CDR3 contains 13 residues. The germline CDR1 and CDR2 sequences are SEHNR and FQNEAQ (reference sequence). This CDR3 reads CASSLRGPYEQYF. As DNA, the CDR3 is TGTGCCAGCAGCTTGCGGGGACCCTACGAGCAGTACTTC.

This clonotype was seen a few times. The chain uses TRBV7-6 and TRBJ1-2; D possibly corresponds to TRBD1 (6 bases). Germline CDR1 reads SGHVS; CDR2 reads FNYEAQ. The CDR3 is 16 residues long. V shed 3 bases and J shed 4 bases, with 18 bases lying between them. In DNA, the CDR3 is TGTGCCAGCAGCTTGTACCCGACAGGCCCCCTCTATGGCTACACCTTC. The encoded protein is CASSLYPTGPLYGYTF.